The clone carrying this TCR beta chain was seen only a few times. As yet, its antigen is unknown. The authors ran a second PCR of about 6 to 11 cycles using a sample-barcoded 5' primer and a J-beta primer mix. TCRdb reanalysed the 5' RACE reads using MiXCR and keeps one entry per CDR3 protein. The sample contains around 1,700,000 distinct CDR3 sequences, under 30% of which appear only once. The sample belongs to a study of blood T cells in healthy people across ages. Study observations and caveats: The lack of PBMC sorting stopped any conclusive naive versus antigen-experienced comparison. Relative to aged donors, long-lived donors carried more naive CD4+ cells and displayed higher diversity. Per million T cells, TCR beta diversity dropped about linearly as age rose.

Deletions cut 6 bases from V and 7 bases from J, with 9 bases between. CDR3 length: 12 residues. Germline V gives CDR1 LGHDT, CDR2 YNNKEL (reference sequence). The specimen sequenced was blood. The clonotype comes from a woman under 40 in good health. V usage is TRBV3-1 and J usage is TRBJ1-4; D uncertain. CDR3 DNA sequence: TGTGCCAGCAGTATCCACCCTGAAAAACTGTTTTTT. Translating it yields CASSIHPEKLFF. Full variable domain (rest looked up from reference TRBV3-1 and TRBJ1-4): DTAVSQTPKYLVTQMGNDKSIKCEQNLGHDTMYWYKQDSKKFLKIMFSYNNKELIINETVPNRFSPKSPDKAHLNLHINSLELGDSAVYFCASSIHPEKLFFGSGTQLSVL.